This T cell receptor beta chain came from a study of T cell repertoires in cytomegalovirus infection. On the study more broadly: HLA-B-restricted CMV epitopes that are well studied, plus recently identified HLA-C-restricted ones, were used by the study. The public TCR beta signatures pointed to both CMV infection and matching HLA type. Study findings and constraints: Of the TCR beta families, the public ones yielded a cumulative frequency that identified carriers of CMV plus the relevant HLA.

This clonotype was seen many times. The antigen remains undetermined. CDR3 length equals 16 residues. The V gene lost 5 bases and the J gene lost 1 base, with 15 bases spanning the gap. The V gene's germline CDR1 is SGHTA and CDR2 FQGNSA. TCRdb re-analysed the reads in MiXCR, keeping a single row per CDR3 protein. The sample has 450,000 to 600,000 distinct CDR3 sequences; roughly 42% are singletons. The chain carries TRBV7-2 and TRBJ2-4; no clear D gene. The starting material was cultured PBMCs, obtained from culture after CMV antigen stimulation. This TCR was sampled from a human donor in good health (CMV status not recorded). Some clones in this sample may be carry-over from other donors' samples. CDR3 nucleotide sequence: TGTGCCAGCAGCCCCAACCTTCCGGTTGCCAAAAACATTCAGTACTTC. As protein: CASSPNLPVAKNIQYF.